This T cell receptor (beta chain) was profiled in a study of cytomegalovirus exposure and HLA in healthy donors. Points from the study as a whole: Exclusion as indistinguishable affected some V segments, including TRBV6-2 and TRBV6-3. Researchers reportedly found TCR beta sequences accurately predicted most subjects' HLA-A and HLA-B alleles. Prior analysis indicated that the majority of TCR beta V segments exhibited productivity approximately 90% or approximately 30% of the time. As a later analysis showed, a missense DCLRE1C variant was linked to trimming of TCR beta V- and J-genes.

The table lists this clone with a count of one. Antigen unknown. The primer mix had 60 Vbeta and 13 Jbeta primers. The method was immunoSEQ multiplex PCR; TCRdb's version includes in-frame clones alone and lacks a portion of them. The table has roughly 140,000 clones, over 70% seen once. Germline CDR1 is SGHVS and CDR2 is FNYEAQ. This CDR3 comprises 15 residues. The V end was cut by 5 bases, the J end by 2 bases, with 12 bases between. This chain uses TRBV7-6 with TRBJ2-2; possibly TRBD1 for D (6 bases). Sequencing used PBMCs. The clonotype comes from a man in his forties or fifties in good health and CMV-seronegative. This CDR3 reads CASSAGQTNTGELFF. CDR3 in DNA: TGTGCCAGCAGCGCAGGACAGACTAACACCGGGGAGCTGTTTTTT.